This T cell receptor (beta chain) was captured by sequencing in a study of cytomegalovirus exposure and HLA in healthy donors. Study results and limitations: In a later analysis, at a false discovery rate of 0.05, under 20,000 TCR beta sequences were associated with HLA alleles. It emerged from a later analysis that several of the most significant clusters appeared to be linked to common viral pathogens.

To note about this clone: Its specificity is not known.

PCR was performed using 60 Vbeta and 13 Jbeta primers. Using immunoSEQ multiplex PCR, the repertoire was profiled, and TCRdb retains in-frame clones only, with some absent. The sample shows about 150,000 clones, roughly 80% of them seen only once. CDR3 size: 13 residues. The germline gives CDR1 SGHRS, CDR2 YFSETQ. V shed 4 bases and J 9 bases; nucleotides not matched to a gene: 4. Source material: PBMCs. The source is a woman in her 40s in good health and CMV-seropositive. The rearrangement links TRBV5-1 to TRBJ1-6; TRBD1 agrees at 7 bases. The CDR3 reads CASSMSGGSPLHF. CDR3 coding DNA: TGCGCCAGCAGCATGTCAGGGGGTTCACCCCTCCACTTT.